The 26 T cell receptor beta chains below all came from one sample that was sequenced in a study of T cell responses to AZD1222 COVID-19 vaccine (TCRdb year 2021). Receptor amplification or capture employed the immunoSEQ multiplex PCR assay. Sourced from immuneACCESS, this table was stored by TCRdb with only in-frame sequences that have V and J called. A share of the clones is absent; for the studies checked, an unresolved V gene accounts for under half, and the remainder has no known explanation. This sample has around 130,000 clones in its table, and approximately 94% of those were observed once. Under 7.5% of the sample is taken by the ten largest. The sample's time point label is to be understood as: baseline before first vaccination. Sequencing used peripheral blood, obtained on day 0 of AZD1222 vaccination. The receptor set was obtained from an adult in good health.

On this clone: An end of the junction differs from the germline gene, which may be a read error. The chain combines TRBV5-4 with TRBJ2-7, with 7 bases aligning to TRBD2. The germline V gene encodes CDR1 SGHNT and CDR2 YYREEE (reference sequence). The CDR3 is 16 residues long. The CDR3, as DNA: TGTGCCAGCAGCCCCCAGGGAGCGGGGCACTCCAACGAGCAGTACTTC. The encoded protein is CASSPQGAGHSNEQYF. The complete variable domain, with remaining parts taken from reference TRBV5-4 and TRBJ2-7, reads ETGVTQSPTHLIKTRGQQVTLRCSSQSGHNTVSWYQQALGQGPQFIFQYYREEENGRGNFPPRFSGLQFPNYSSELNVNALELDDSALYLCASSPQGAGHSNEQYFGPGTRLTVT.

CDR3: CASSLAGEMNTEAFF. CDR3 nucleotide sequence: TGCGCCAGCAGCTTGGCGGGGGAAATGAACACTGAAGCTTTCTTT. This rearrangement joins TRBV5-1 to TRBJ1-1, with D perhaps matching TRBD1 (5 bases). Between the trimmed V and J ends, which lost 0 bases and 0 bases, there was a span of 9 bases. CDR1 and CDR2 from the germline V gene are SGHRS and YFSETQ. The CDR3 is 15 residues long. The whole variable domain, filled in from reference TRBV5-1 and TRBJ1-1, reads KAGVTQTPRYLIKTRGQQVTLSCSPISGHRSVSWYQQTPGQGLQFLFEYFSETQRNKGNFPGRFSGRQFSNSRSEMNVSTLELGDSALYLCASSLAGEMNTEAFFGQGTRLTVV.

The chain is built from TRBV7-2 and TRBJ2-6; TRBD1 agrees at 7 bases. Germline CDR1 SGHTA, CDR2 FQGNSA. The CDR3 sequence is 17 residues long. J gave up 5 bases and V 5 bases, and 12 bases lay outside the gene matches. The DNA for the CDR3 is TGTGCCAGCAGCCCCGGCTACAGGGGCGTTTGGGCCAACGTCCTGACTTTC. Its protein product is CASSPGYRGVWANVLTF.

This chain joins TRBV18 and TRBJ2-7, with 8 nucleotides matching TRBD1. The J segment lost 6 bases and the V segment lost 6 bases, leaving 4 bases of the junction unmatched. Germline V lookup: CDR1 KGHSH, CDR2 LQKENI. The CDR3 spans 12 residues. CDR3: CASSRQGIEQYF. The CDR3 DNA is TGTGCCAGCTCTCGACAGGGGATCGAGCAGTACTTC.

The rearrangement joins TRBV6-2 or TRBV6-3 to TRBJ2-7; D is unclear. In germline, CDR1 is MNHEY, CDR2 SVGEGT. Trimming shortened V by 5 bases and J by 3 bases, and 8 bases separated the two germline ends. The length of the CDR3 is 12 residues. DNA for the CDR3: TGTGCCAGCAGTACGAGCCACTACGAGCAGTACTTC. Translating it yields CASSTSHYEQYF.

The genes are TRBV5-1 and TRBJ1-2, with D unclear. V gave up 4 bases and J gave up 2 bases, with 15 bases separating them. Germline V gene sequence: CDR1 SGHRS, CDR2 YFSETQ. The CDR3 contains 15 residues. The CDR3, as DNA: TGCGCCAGCAGCCCCCAGCCGGGGAACAACTATGGCTACACCTTC. It translates to CASSPQPGNNYGYTF.

This chain links TRBV19 with TRBJ1-5; weak D call: TRBD1 (5 bases). Germline V lookup: CDR1 LNHDA, CDR2 SQIVND (reference sequence). Trimming stripped 7 bases from V and 4 bases from J, with 20 bases between. This CDR3 contains 16 residues. CDR3 DNA: TGTGCCAGTAAGGTGGAAGGAGGGGTGCATAATCAGCCCCAGCATTTT. Its translation: CASKVEGGVHNQPQHF.

The CDR3 DNA follows: TGTGCCAGCAGCGTAGAGGGGGTGGGAAGGGAGACCCAGTACTTC. Its protein product is CASSVEGVGRETQYF. The gene calls are TRBV9 and TRBJ2-5; D possibly corresponds to TRBD1 (6 bases). From germline, CDR1 is SGDLS and CDR2 YYNGEE. The CDR3 sequence is 15 residues long. V was shortened by 0 bases and J by 5 bases, with 14 bases between the two germline ends.

The CDR3 bases are TGTGCCACCAGTGACCTCAGGGAGGCCAATGAGCAGTTCTTC. Translation: CATSDLREANEQFF. The rearrangement uses TRBV24-1 and TRBJ2-1; tentative D call: TRBD2 (6 bases). The CDR3 is 14 residues long. The germline gives CDR1 KGHDR, CDR2 SFDVKD. V was trimmed by 4 bases and J by 6 bases, leaving 12 bases between them.

The V call is TRBV6-8, the J call TRBJ2-7, with TRBD1 identical over 9 bases. The V gene end was trimmed by 3 bases and the J gene end by 3 bases; junction bases not matched to a gene: 9. The germline gives CDR1 MNHGY, CDR2 SAAAGT. This CDR3 has 16 amino acids. CDR3 residues: CASSYGMRQGGYEQYF. The CDR3 DNA sequence: TGTGCCAGCAGTTATGGGATGAGACAGGGGGGCTACGAGCAGTACTTC.

The V gene is TRBV4-1, the J gene TRBJ2-7; TRBD2 aligns across 15 bases. This CDR3 spans 19 amino acids. Germline V gene data show CDR1 as MGHRA and CDR2 as YSYEKL. V dropped 3 bases and J dropped 1; count of bases not matched to a gene: 10. The CDR3 here is CASSHPGLAGGPGSYEQYF. As DNA, the CDR3 is TGCGCCAGCAGCCATCCTGGACTAGCGGGAGGGCCTGGATCCTACGAGCAGTACTTC.

The rearrangement joins TRBV27 to TRBJ2-2; TRBD1 matches at 7 bases. Germline CDR1 MNHEY, CDR2 SMNVEV (reference sequence). J gave up 4 bases and V 3 bases, and 2 bases lay outside the gene matches. This CDR3 contains 14 residues. The CDR3 loop is CASSFGQATGELFF. The DNA of the CDR3 is TGTGCCAGCAGTTTCGGACAGGCCACCGGGGAGCTGTTTTTT.

In this sample, this clone turned up once. The genes are TRBV7-2 and TRBJ1-6, with a tentative D call TRBD1 (6 bases). The V gene lost 1 base and the J gene lost 7 bases, with 14 bases spanning the gap. Germline V gene data show CDR1 as SGHTA and CDR2 as FQGNSA. The CDR3 has 16 residues. The CDR3 region has the DNA TGTGCCAGCAGCTTAGAAGGGGGGATCTCGAATTCACCCCTCCACTTT. This sequence encodes CASSLEGGISNSPLHF.

CDR3 coding DNA: TGTGCCAGCAGCGTAGTGGATGGACTAGCCGATCACAAAAGCTCCTACAATGAGCAGTTCTTC. Residues: CASSVVDGLADHKSSYNEQFF. The chain joins TRBV9 to TRBJ2-1, with 8 bases matching TRBD2. V dropped 0 bases and J dropped 0; count of bases not matched to a gene: 17. The germline V gene encodes CDR1 SGDLS and CDR2 YYNGEE. This CDR3 has 21 residues. The full variable domain, its missing parts supplied by reference TRBV9 and TRBJ2-1, is DSGVTQTPKHLITATGQRVTLRCSPRSGDLSVYWYQQSLDQGLQFLIQYYNGEERAKGNILERFSAQQFPDLHSELNLSSLELGDSALYFCASSVVDGLADHKSSYNEQFFGPGTRLTVL.

V and J are TRBV6-6 and TRBJ1-4; a possible D gene is TRBD1 (5 bases). The CDR3 consists of 11 residues. V shed 6 bases and J shed 12 bases, with 11 bases lying between them. Germline CDR1 and CDR2: MNHNY and SVGAGI (reference sequence). The CDR3 protein is CASRARGQLFF. The DNA for the CDR3 is TGTGCCAGCAGGGCTCGGGGCCAACTGTTTTTT.

The chain uses TRBV30 and TRBJ1-1, with no clear D. Germline V CDR1 and CDR2: GTSNPN, SVGIG (reference sequence). Trimming cost V 2 bases and J 0 bases, with 4 bases left between them. The length of the CDR3 is 12 residues. This CDR3 reads CAWSRMNTEAFF. DNA for the CDR3: TGTGCCTGGAGTAGGATGAACACTGAAGCTTTCTTT. The variable domain in full, completed from reference TRBV30 and TRBJ1-1, reads SQTIHQWPATLVQPVGSPLSLECTVEGTSNPNLYWYRQAAGRGLQLLFYSVGIGQISSEVPQNLSASRPQDRQFILSSKKLLLSDSGFYLCAWSRMNTEAFFGQGTRLTVV.

V usage is TRBV27 and J usage is TRBJ1-2, with D unclear. This CDR3 has 14 residues. Trimming cost V 5 bases and J 7 bases, with 17 bases left between them. CDR1 and CDR2 from the germline V gene are MNHEY and SMNVEV (reference sequence). CDR3 DNA sequence: TGTGCCAGCAGTCTGGGCGACCCATTTGGTGGCTACACCTTC. It encodes CASSLGDPFGGYTF.

Here the CDR3 DNA reads TGCGCCAGCAGCTTCAATAGCGGGAGGGGAGAGACCCAGTACTTC. Its protein product is CASSFNSGRGETQYF. The genes are TRBV5-1 and TRBJ2-5; 11 bases are a match to TRBD2. The J segment lost 4 bases and the V segment lost 2 bases, leaving 4 bases of the junction unmatched. In germline, CDR1 is SGHRS, CDR2 YFSETQ. There are 15 residues in the CDR3.

The V gene is TRBV28, the J gene TRBJ1-1; no definite D call. CDR3 length: 12 amino acids. The germline CDR1 and CDR2 sequences are MDHEN and SYDVKM. V was clipped by 3 bases and J by 6 bases, with 8 bases between them. Here the CDR3 DNA reads TGTGCCAGCAGTTTGACTACATCTGAAGCTTTCTTT. Protein: CASSLTTSEAFF.

V gene TRBV9 combines with J gene TRBJ2-1, with D perhaps assigned TRBD1 or TRBD2 (6 bases each). Per germline, CDR1 SGDLS and CDR2 YYNGEE. The CDR3 spans 12 residues. Trimming cost V 7 bases and J 9 bases, with 14 bases left between them. CDR3 nucleotides: TGTGCCAGCGCCGGAGGGGGGAGTGAGCAGTTCTTC. Encoded protein: CASAGGGSEQFF. Full variable domain (outside the CDR3, taken from reference TRBV9 and TRBJ2-1): DSGVTQTPKHLITATGQRVTLRCSPRSGDLSVYWYQQSLDQGLQFLIQYYNGEERAKGNILERFSAQQFPDLHSELNLSSLELGDSALYFCASAGGGSEQFFGPGTRLTVL.

This chain joins TRBV24-1 and TRBJ2-7; 8 bases are a match to TRBD2. The CDR3 spans 13 residues. V gave up 5 bases and J gave up 9 bases; unmatched junction bases: 8. Per the germline V gene, CDR1 is KGHDR and CDR2 is SFDVKD. CDR3 residues: CATSARGSGVQYF. CDR3 DNA sequence: TGTGCCACCAGTGCCCGAGGTAGCGGGGTGCAGTACTTC.

The genes are TRBV2 and TRBJ2-7, with D unclear. The ends were cut back, 5 bases at V and 0 bases at J, with 23 bases in the middle. The CDR3 totals 18 residues. Germline-derived CDR1 and CDR2 are SNHLY and FYNNEI. The CDR3 sequence is CASSNQGGWSSSSYEQYF. The DNA for the CDR3 is TGTGCCAGCAGTAACCAAGGTGGATGGAGCTCTAGCTCCTACGAGCAGTACTTC. Together with reference TRBV2 and TRBJ2-7, the CDR3 gives the full variable domain: EPEVTQTPSHQVTQMGQEVILRCVPISNHLYFYWYRQILGQKVEFLVSFYNNEISEKSEIFDDQFSVERPDGSNFTLKIRSTKLEDSAMYFCASSNQGGWSSSSYEQYFGPGTRLTVT.

In regard to this clone: Germline is not matched at one junction end, which may reflect a read error. The chain links TRBV5-6 to TRBJ2-7; maybe TRBD2 (6 bases). Looked up from germline, CDR1 is SGHDT and CDR2 is YYEEEE. The CDR3 covers 15 residues. The CDR3 DNA is TGTGCCAGCACCTTGGGGGGAAAGACCTCCTACGAGCAGTACTTC. Translating gives CASTLGGKTSYEQYF.

The chain carries TRBV12-3 or TRBV12-4 and TRBJ1-1; D uncertain. This CDR3 contains 11 residues. Trimming stripped 4 bases from V and 4 bases from J, with 4 bases between. The CDR3 bases are TGTGCCAGCAGTTGGGGCACTGAAGCTTTCTTT. Residues: CASSWGTEAFF.

The rearrangement uses TRBV7-6 and TRBJ1-4, with D maybe TRBD1 (5 bases). Trimming stripped 5 bases from V and 8 bases from J, with 18 bases between. CDR3 length: 15 residues. Germline V lookup: CDR1 SGHVS, CDR2 FNYEAQ. The CDR3 DNA sequence: TGTGCCAGCAGCGCCGACAGCCTAAGGGTCGAAAAACTGTTTTTT. This encodes CASSADSLRVEKLFF.

V and J are TRBV24-1 and TRBJ1-1; D is uncertain. The length of the CDR3 is 14 residues. Germline CDR1 reads KGHDR; CDR2 reads SFDVKD. Trimming took 7 bases from V and 7 from J, leaving 18 bases between them. The CDR3 sequence is CATRADGALNEAFF. The CDR3 DNA reads TGTGCCACCAGGGCTGATGGCGCGTTAAATGAAGCTTTCTTT.